This T cell receptor (beta chain) was observed in a study of Ad26.COV2.S vaccination and SARS-CoV-2 variants. Assay used: immunoSEQ multiplex PCR; TCRdb lists only in-frame clones, some missing. The top ten hold over 1.3% of the sample, which has about 680,000 clones, roughly 90% seen once. Treatment defined: over 15 received Ad26.COV2.S at low or high dose, single or two shots; several received placebo; per-sample allocation not given. Sampling occurred on day 63 after the first vaccine or placebo injection. Donor was an adult aged 18-55 years in Boston. The length of the CDR3 is 16 residues. Germline values: CDR1 KGHSH, CDR2 LQKENI. Trimming took 6 bases from V and 8 from J, leaving 25 bases between them.

Sequencing used peripheral blood, obtained in a trial of Ad26.COV2.S vaccine versus placebo. The sequence came from a person between 18 and 60 years old who received the Ad26.COV2.S COVID-19 vaccine or a placebo. The chain employs TRBV18 and TRBJ1-2, with a weak D call TRBD1 (5 bases). The CDR3 reads CASSGFRDSSRGGYTF. The CDR3 bases are TGTGCCAGCTCCGGTTTCCGGGACTCCTCCCGTGGGGGCTACACCTTC.